These 28 T cell receptor beta chains came from one sample sequenced in a study of T cells in Graves' hyperthyroidism and ophthalmopathy. The CDR3 regions of TCR beta were amplified from RNA transcripts. When the TCR CDR3 underwent first-round RT-PCR, the HTBI primer set was used. In TCRdb, the multiplex PCR reads were re-called with MiXCR into one record per CDR3 protein. Altogether around 350,000 distinct CDR3 sequences are present, 25% being singletons, with the ten largest covering 70% to 75%. The sample was blood. The receptors stem from a man aged 45 to 65 with Graves' hyperthyroidism.

This clonotype was counted only a few times. The rearrangement uses TRBV20-1 and TRBJ2-1; TRBD2 might be the D (6 bases). The V and J ends lost 0 bases and 4 bases respectively, with 13 bases between them. The CDR3 is made up of 15 amino acids. Germline loops: CDR1 DFQATT, CDR2 SNEGSKA (reference sequence). The CDR3 reads CSARDQDAGYNEQFF. DNA of the CDR3: TGCAGTGCTAGAGATCAAGACGCGGGGTACAATGAGCAGTTCTTC.

The chain couples TRBV3-1 to TRBJ1-2, with a tentative D call TRBD1 (5 bases). This CDR3 spans 12 amino acids. V was cut by 3 bases and J by 6 bases, with 8 bases left in between. Germline CDR1 LGHDT, CDR2 YNNKEL (reference sequence). The CDR3 region has the DNA TGTGCCAGCAGCCAGGGCAGGGATGGCTACACCTTC. Translating gives CASSQGRDGYTF.

In nucleotides, the CDR3 is TGTGCCAGCAGTTTGCCCTGGTCTAGCGGGAGCCACGAGCAGTACTTC. Residues: CASSLPWSSGSHEQYF. The chain combines TRBV28 with TRBJ2-7, with TRBD2 matching over 10 bases. The ends lost 3 bases at V and 5 bases at J; junction bases unmatched: 10. Germline lookup yields CDR1 MDHEN and CDR2 SYDVKM. The CDR3 consists of 16 residues.

With regard to this clonotype: This may arise from a read error, as a much more abundant clone is one base away. The genes are TRBV7-3 and TRBJ2-3, with D hard to call. From germline, CDR1 is SGHTA and CDR2 FQGTGA. The CDR3 is 13 amino acids. The ends were cut back, 0 bases at V and 5 bases at J, with 6 bases in the middle. This CDR3 is CASSLTLGDTQYF. The DNA for the CDR3 is TGTGCCAGCAGCTTAACCCTAGGAGATACGCAGTATTTT.

Here the CDR3 reads CAIGTGADTEAFF. In DNA form, the CDR3 reads TGTGCCATCGGGACAGGGGCCGACACTGAAGCTTTCTTT. V usage is TRBV10-3 and J usage is TRBJ1-1; 10 bases are a match to TRBD1. The V segment lost 8 bases and the J segment 3 bases; nucleotides outside the gene matches: 3. Germline lookup yields CDR1 ENHRY and CDR2 SYGVKD. The CDR3 spans 13 residues.

This clonotype has at least ten counts. V and J are TRBV18 and TRBJ2-1; 9 bases line up with TRBD1. The germline V gene encodes CDR1 KGHSH and CDR2 LQKENI. The CDR3 consists of 16 residues. V gave up 0 bases and J gave up 7 bases; unmatched junction bases: 7. CDR3 protein: CASSPPRDRVWNEQFF. The CDR3 DNA sequence: TGTGCCAGCTCACCACCTCGGGACAGGGTATGGAATGAGCAGTTCTTC. Full variable domain (missing parts from reference TRBV18 and TRBJ2-1): NAGVMQNPRHLVRRRGQEARLRCSPMKGHSHVYWYRQLPEEGLKFMVYLQKENIIDESGMPKERFSAEFPKEGPSILRIQQVVRGDSAAYFCASSPPRDRVWNEQFFGPGTRLTVL.

V usage is TRBV6-1 and J usage is TRBJ2-5, with TRBD1 as a possible D gene (6 bases). CDR3 size: 15 residues. Per the germline V gene, CDR1 is MNHNS and CDR2 is SASEGT. V lost 8 bases, J lost 5 bases, and 21 bases lay in between. The CDR3 nucleotides are TGTGCCAGCTCCAGGGGCATTAGCATTACGGAGACCCAGTACTTC. As protein: CASSRGISITETQYF.

This clonotype was seen repeatedly, ten times or more. The chain links TRBV2 to TRBJ2-7, with TRBD1 as a possible D gene (5 bases). V was pared by 6 bases and J by 6 bases, with 18 bases between. Germline CDR1 reads SNHLY; CDR2 reads FYNNEI. This CDR3 has 14 residues. The CDR3 coding sequence is TGTGCCAGCAGGCTTAAGACAGAGCGAGGCGAGCAGTACTTC. As protein: CASRLKTERGEQYF.

As regards this clonotype: This could be a read error, since a much larger clone is one nucleotide away. This chain connects TRBV3-1 to TRBJ2-5, with D perhaps TRBD2 (5 bases). The CDR3 is 15 amino acids. The germline CDR1 and CDR2 sequences are LGHDT and YNNKEL (reference sequence). The CDR3 loop is CASGQGRVGVETQYF. DNA for the CDR3: TGTGCCAGCGGCCAAGGCCGCGTGGGAGTGGAGACCCAGTACTTC.

This clonotype appeared many times. V usage is TRBV29-1 and J usage is TRBJ1-1; unclear D gene. V lost 6 bases, J lost 4 bases, and 6 bases lay in between. Germline loops: CDR1 SQVTM, CDR2 ANQGSEA. The CDR3 sequence is 10 residues long. CDR3 residues: CSVESTEAFF. In DNA form, the CDR3 reads TGCAGCGTGGAAAGCACTGAAGCTTTCTTT.

This clonotype was recorded a few times. V is TRBV4-1 and J is TRBJ1-5, with D tentatively TRBD1 (5 bases). With 4 bases removed from V and 2 bases from J, the gap between germline ends came to 12 bases. This CDR3 region has 15 residues. Germline CDR1 is MGHRA and CDR2 is YSYEKL. CDR3 in DNA: TGCGCCAGCAGCCGAGACGGGGGAGGCAATCAGCCCCAGCATTTT. It yields the protein CASSRDGGGNQPQHF.

This chain links TRBV5-6 with TRBJ2-5; TRBD2 agrees at 10 bases. The CDR3 is made up of 17 amino acids. Per the germline V gene, CDR1 is SGHDT and CDR2 is YYEEEE. J gave up 4 bases and V 1 base, and 10 bases lay outside the gene matches. CDR3 in DNA: TGTGCCAGCAGCTTGTCAGTAGCGGGAGGTTTTCGAGAGACCCAGTACTTC. It encodes CASSLSVAGGFRETQYF.

The chain couples TRBV6-2 or TRBV6-3 to TRBJ2-7; unclear D gene. The CDR3 sequence is 12 residues long. V was clipped by 2 bases and J by 5 bases, with 7 bases between them. The germline CDR1 and CDR2 sequences are MNHEY and SVGEGT. CDR3 sequence reads: CASSYPDHEQYF. The DNA for the CDR3 is TGTGCCAGCAGTTACCCCGACCACGAGCAGTACTTC.

This clonotype showed up many times. This chain joins TRBV20-1 and TRBJ2-1; tentative D call: TRBD2 (6 bases). Between the trimmed V and J ends, which lost 6 bases and 7 bases, there was a span of 13 bases. Per the germline V gene, CDR1 is DFQATT and CDR2 is SNEGSKA (reference sequence). This CDR3 is 12 amino acids long. The CDR3 coding sequence is TGCAGTGCCCCGACCGGAGGGAATGAGCAGTTCTTC. Translated: CSAPTGGNEQFF.

This clonotype was picked up a small number of times. The rearrangement uses TRBV9 and TRBJ2-7; D ambiguous. Between the trimmed V and J ends, which lost 0 bases and 2 bases, there was a span of 9 bases. This CDR3 has 14 amino acids. Per the germline V gene, CDR1 is SGDLS and CDR2 is YYNGEE. CDR3 bases: TGTGCCAGCAGCGTAGCGGCGTTTACCTACGAGCAGTACTTC. It is translated as CASSVAAFTYEQYF.

This clonotype turned up a few times. This rearrangement joins TRBV11-1 to TRBJ1-6; D not resolved. The CDR3 is 15 residues long. Trimming removed 6 bases at V and 7 bases at J, with 16 bases between. Germline-derived CDR1 and CDR2 are SGHAT and FQDESV (reference sequence). CDR3 residues: CASRPPGPLNSPLHF. In DNA, the CDR3 is TGTGCCAGCAGACCCCCGGGCCCCCTCAATTCACCCCTCCACTTT.

V is TRBV7-9 and J is TRBJ2-3; the match to TRBD2 covers 10 bases. This CDR3 is 17 amino acids long. CDR1 SEHNR and CDR2 FQNEAQ come from the germline V gene (reference sequence). V shed 4 bases and J 3 bases; nucleotides not matched to a gene: 10. Here the CDR3 reads CASSSQTSGRTTDTQYF. The CDR3 DNA reads as TGTGCCAGCAGCTCTCAGACTAGCGGGCGTACAACAGATACGCAGTATTTT.

A remark on this clonotype: This may be a read error, as it is one base from a much larger clone. This chain uses TRBV6-2 or TRBV6-3 with TRBJ1-5, with a weak D call TRBD1 (5 bases). This CDR3 contains 14 residues. Germline CDR1 is MNHEY and CDR2 is SVGEGT. The CDR3 sequence is CASSYEAGTQPRHF. The CDR3 DNA is TGTGCCAGCAGTTACGAAGCAGGGACTCAGCCCCGGCATTTT.

This clonotype was counted at least ten times. The genes are TRBV28 and TRBJ2-1, with TRBD2 matching 8 bases. The CDR3 spans 16 residues. Germline V gene lookup returns CDR1 MDHEN and CDR2 SYDVKM. The V segment lost 5 bases and the J segment 4 bases; nucleotides outside the gene matches: 10. This CDR3 reads CASSELAGGPYNEQFF. CDR3 DNA sequence: TGTGCCAGCAGTGAGCTGGCGGGAGGACCGTACAATGAGCAGTTCTTC.

This clonotype turned up a few times. V usage is TRBV7-9 and J usage is TRBJ1-4; D is unclear. V was clipped by 8 bases and J by 7 bases, with 20 bases between them. The CDR3 consists of 15 residues. Germline V lookup: CDR1 SEHNR, CDR2 FQNEAQ (reference sequence). CDR3 protein: CASQEFQGPLEKLFF. The DNA for the CDR3 is TGTGCCAGCCAAGAGTTCCAAGGGCCGCTTGAAAAACTGTTTTTT.

This clonotype was counted only a few times. J is TRBJ2-5 and V is TRBV30, with D unclear. Germline V gene data show CDR1 as GTSNPN and CDR2 as SVGIG (reference sequence). This CDR3 contains 12 residues. Trimming cost V 2 bases and J 5 bases, with 9 bases left between them. The CDR3 region has the DNA TGTGCCTGGAGTATCGGGTTGGAGACCCAGTACTTC. The encoded protein is CAWSIGLETQYF.

CDR3 region: CASSLGLAGGGLSNTGELFF. CDR3 bases: TGTGCCAGCAGTTTAGGACTAGCGGGAGGAGGGCTCTCGAACACCGGGGAGCTGTTTTTT. The chain joins TRBV6-5 to TRBJ2-2, with 14 bases matching TRBD2. There are 20 residues in the CDR3. The trim removed 4 bases at V and 0 bases at J, leaving 10 bases unmatched. Germline assignment: CDR1 MNHEY and CDR2 SVGAGI.

This clonotype was detected a few times. The chain employs TRBV18 and TRBJ2-1, with a weak D call TRBD1 (6 bases). The ends were cut back, 0 bases at V and 8 bases at J, with 11 bases in the middle. Germline V lookup: CDR1 KGHSH, CDR2 LQKENI. CDR3 length equals 14 residues. DNA of the CDR3: TGTGCCAGCTCACCACCAACAGGGATGGATGAGCAGTTCTTC. Its translation is CASSPPTGMDEQFF.

The chain joins TRBV11-1 to TRBJ2-7; D is ambiguous. Trimming removed 0 bases from V and 2 bases from J, with 8 bases in between. The CDR3 has 14 residues. Per the germline V gene, CDR1 is SGHAT and CDR2 is FQDESV (reference sequence). The CDR3 DNA sequence: TGTGCCAGCAGCTTAGCGGGCCCTGCCTACGAGCAGTACTTC. As protein: CASSLAGPAYEQYF. The variable domain in full, with the rest retrieved from reference TRBV11-1 and TRBJ2-7, is EAEVAQSPRYKITEKSQAVAFWCDPISGHATLYWYRQILGQGPELLVQFQDESVVDDSQLPKDRFSAERLKGVDSTLKIQPAELGDSAMYLCASSLAGPAYEQYFGPGTRLTVT.

This sequence joins TRBV12-3 or TRBV12-4 and TRBJ2-7, with D unclear. The CDR3 length is 16 residues. With 4 bases removed from V and 3 bases from J, the gap between germline ends came to 19 bases. As DNA, the CDR3 is TGTGCCAGCAGTTCCGATTTTCCGGACGCACGCTACGAGCAGTACTTC. Translating it yields CASSSDFPDARYEQYF.

The chain is built from TRBV7-9 and TRBJ1-1, with a weak D call TRBD1 (5 bases). Trimming took off 1 base at V and 0 bases at J, with 12 bases between the two ends. The CDR3 is 16 residues long. The V gene's germline CDR1 is SEHNR and CDR2 FQNEAQ (reference sequence). CDR3 loop: CASSLGDEGMNTEAFF. Written as DNA, the CDR3 is TGTGCCAGCAGCTTAGGGGACGAAGGAATGAACACTGAAGCTTTCTTT.

A remark on this clonotype: Being one base from a much bigger clone, this may be a read error. The chain recombines TRBV11-2 with TRBJ2-3; no firm D call. This CDR3 comprises 12 residues. Germline lookup yields CDR1 SGHAT and CDR2 FQNNGV. The CDR3 nucleotides are TGTGCCAGCAGCTTTGCACCAGATACGCAGTGTTTT. Translating it yields CASSFAPDTQCF.

The rearrangement uses TRBV15 and TRBJ1-1, with 7 bases identical to TRBD1. V shed 4 bases and J 5 bases; nucleotides not matched to a gene: 7. Germline assignment: CDR1 LNHNV and CDR2 YYDKDF (reference sequence). The CDR3 length is 14 residues. The CDR3 DNA is TGTGCCACCAGCATGGAGGGGGCTGTAACTGAAGCTTTCTTT. It yields the protein CATSMEGAVTEAFF.